These 9 T cell receptor beta chains share one sample of origin, sequenced in a study of blood T cell repertoires in COVID-19. Profiling relied on immunoSEQ multiplex PCR, and the TCRdb table lists in-frame clones only, not all of them. The sample shows under 400,000 clones, 80% to 90% of them seen only once. Material for sequencing was PBMCs or T cells enriched from blood (not recorded which). These receptors all come from a middle-aged woman with acute COVID-19.

The rearrangement uses TRBV7-9 and TRBJ2-7, with 10 bases identical to TRBD1. Germline CDR1 SEHNR, CDR2 FQNEAQ (reference sequence). After removal of 5 bases from V and 9 bases from J, the junction contained 10 bases not matched to a gene. The CDR3 length is 14 residues. The CDR3, as DNA: TGTGCCAGCAGCCGGACAGGGGGACCGGGCTTGCAGTACTTC. Protein: CASSRTGGPGLQYF.

The CDR3 sequence: CASSRGLATGELFF. CDR3 nucleotides: TGTGCCAGCAGCCGGGGACTAGCGACCGGGGAGCTGTTTTTT. V and J are TRBV7-7 and TRBJ2-2; 10 nucleotides align to TRBD2. The CDR3 sequence is 14 residues long. CDR1 is SSHAT and CDR2 is FNYEAQ in the germline V gene (reference sequence). Trimming took 5 bases from V and 5 from J; bases not matched to a gene: 2.

The chain links TRBV11-3 to TRBJ2-1; the match to TRBD2 covers 9 bases. The CDR3 covers 20 residues. Per germline, CDR1 SGHNT and CDR2 YENEEA. V gave up 0 bases and J gave up 4 bases; unmatched junction bases: 16. CDR3 region: CASSLEFGLAGFPLYNEQFF. The CDR3 coding sequence is TGTGCCAGCAGCTTAGAATTTGGTCTAGCGGGATTTCCTTTATACAATGAGCAGTTCTTC.

The chain employs TRBV27 and TRBJ2-3; 7 nucleotides align to TRBD2. From germline, CDR1 is MNHEY and CDR2 SMNVEV (reference sequence). The CDR3 covers 15 residues. V shed 7 bases, J shed 4 bases, and the junction held 11 bases outside the gene matches. The CDR3 DNA is TGTGCCAGCACCCTAAGCGGGACTTTATCAGATACGCAGTATTTT. Translating it yields CASTLSGTLSDTQYF.

The table lists this clone with a count of one. The chain joins TRBV11-3 to TRBJ1-3; weak D call: TRBD1 (5 bases). Germline CDR1 reads SGHNT; CDR2 reads YENEEA. Trimming pared 1 base from V and 2 bases from J, leaving 9 bases between. CDR3 length: 15 residues. The CDR3 protein is CASSLAPGAGNTIYF. The CDR3 DNA reads as TGTGCCAGCAGCTTAGCCCCGGGGGCTGGAAACACCATATATTTT.

Note on this clone: The DNA is left out, because the CDR3 cannot be placed on it with certainty; the CDR3 is given as TCRdb lists it. This sequence joins TRBV2 and TRBJ2-3; the table's D call of TRBD2 was not tested on the DNA. The CDR3 comprises 17 residues, both ends counted. Germline-derived CDR1 and CDR2 are SNHLY and FYNNEI. CDR3 region: CASSTSRQRGGTDTQYF.

This clone was seen a few times. The V gene is TRBV4-2, the J gene TRBJ1-1, with D unclear. The CDR3 has 13 residues. V lost 0 bases, J lost 8 bases, and 10 bases lay in between. The germline V gene encodes CDR1 LGHNA and CDR2 YNFKEQ. CDR3 DNA: TGTGCCAGCAGCCAAGATTCGGCGGGGGAAGCTTTCTTT. It specifies CASSQDSAGEAFF.

V is TRBV7-2 and J is TRBJ1-4; 7 bases are shared with TRBD1. This CDR3 has 15 residues. The germline gives CDR1 SGHTA, CDR2 FQGNSA. J was trimmed by 4 bases and V by 3 bases; bases with no gene match: 5. This chain's CDR3 is CASSLSHRGNEKLFF. For the CDR3, the DNA is TGTGCCAGCAGCTTGTCGCACAGGGGTAATGAAAAACTGTTTTTT.

The chain links TRBV4-1 to TRBJ1-1, with a weak D call TRBD1 (6 bases). V lost 4 bases and J lost 0, with 15 bases in between. This CDR3 contains 16 residues. Looked up from germline, CDR1 is MGHRA and CDR2 is YSYEKL. The CDR3 sequence: CASSLNPGQLNTEAFF. The CDR3 DNA sequence: TGCGCCAGCAGCCTAAACCCTGGACAGCTGAACACTGAAGCTTTCTTT.